Presented here are 15 T cell receptor beta chains from one specimen sequenced in a study of OX40 agonist ivuxolimab in advanced cancers. Sequencing was performed with immunoSEQ multiplex PCR; in TCRdb, only in-frame clones are kept and a portion is missing. The sample carries fewer than 60,000 clones, 75% to 85% recorded once. The sequencing used CD4+ or CD8+ T cells sorted from blood, collected in a trial of the OX40 agonist ivuxolimab. The receptors derive from an adult with an advanced solid tumor such as melanoma, head and neck, liver or kidney cancer.

V gene TRBV5-5 combines with J gene TRBJ1-1, with 7 bases aligning to TRBD1. This CDR3 spans 15 amino acids. Per the germline V gene, CDR1 is SGHKS and CDR2 is YYEKEE (reference sequence). The trim removed 1 base at V and 1 base at J, leaving 4 bases unmatched. This chain's CDR3 is CASSLYWTGNTEAFF. The CDR3 coding sequence is TGTGCCAGCAGCTTGTATTGGACAGGGAACACTGAAGCTTTCTTT.

V gene TRBV7-2 combines with J gene TRBJ2-3, with 8 bases lining up with TRBD1. With 1 base clipped from V and 2 bases from J, the junction kept 8 bases outside the gene matches. The CDR3 spans 17 residues. Germline CDR1 reads SGHTA; CDR2 reads FQGNSA. CDR3 residues: CASSLDRGKTYTDTQYF. The CDR3 DNA reads TGTGCCAGCAGCTTAGACAGGGGGAAGACATACACAGATACGCAGTATTTT.

This sequence joins TRBV29-1 and TRBJ1-4; a weak D match, TRBD1 (5 bases). The CDR3 is 13 amino acids. Germline CDR1 reads SQVTM; CDR2 reads ANQGSEA. Trimming took off 3 bases at V and 10 bases at J, with 15 bases between the two ends. The CDR3: CSVENQGGGKLFF. CDR3 bases: TGCAGCGTTGAGAACCAGGGTGGGGGAAAACTGTTTTTT.

The chain combines TRBV5-6 with TRBJ1-2; D remains ambiguous. Trimming pared 0 bases from V and 6 bases from J, leaving 9 bases between. Germline CDR1 and CDR2: SGHDT and YYEEEE. The length of the CDR3 is 13 residues. CDR3 sequence (DNA): TGTGCCAGCAGCTTGGGCAGGAGGGATGGCTACACCTTC. The encoded protein is CASSLGRRDGYTF.

The chain uses TRBV2 and TRBJ2-5; D tentatively reads TRBD1 or TRBD2 (5 bases each). Germline lookup yields CDR1 SNHLY and CDR2 FYNNEI. This CDR3 spans 13 amino acids. Trimming stripped 4 bases from V and 7 bases from J, with 13 bases between. The CDR3 coding sequence is TGTGCCAGCAGTGTAACGGGACGCGGGACCCAGTACTTC. It specifies CASSVTGRGTQYF.

The gene calls are TRBV6-1 and TRBJ1-5, with unresolved D. Trimming took 4 bases from V and 0 from J, leaving 10 bases between them. Germline CDR1 MNHNS, CDR2 SASEGT. CDR3 length: 15 amino acids. CDR3 DNA sequence: TGTGCCAGCAGTGTGGAGGTGGTTAGCAATCAGCCCCAGCATTTT. It translates to CASSVEVVSNQPQHF.

The chain combines TRBV4-1 with TRBJ2-7; possible D gene TRBD1, 5 bases. V lost 1 base to trimming and J lost 2 bases, with 12 bases between them. The CDR3 is 15 residues long. Per germline, CDR1 MGHRA and CDR2 YSYEKL. CDR3 in amino acids: CASSQGIGQTYEQYF. For the CDR3, the DNA is TGCGCCAGCAGCCAAGGAATAGGACAAACCTACGAGCAGTACTTC.

The chain is built from TRBV7-8 and TRBJ2-2, with D tentatively TRBD2 (6 bases). This CDR3 region has 15 residues. V was pared by 5 bases and J by 4 bases, with 14 bases between. The germline gives CDR1 SGHVS, CDR2 FQNEAQ. CDR3 loop: CASSPGGLGTGELFF. The CDR3 DNA reads as TGTGCCAGCAGCCCCGGGGGTCTAGGCACCGGGGAGCTGTTTTTT. Variable domain in full (rest from reference TRBV7-8 and TRBJ2-2): GAGVSQSPRYKVAKRGQDVALRCDPISGHVSLFWYQQALGQGPEFLTYFQNEAQLDKSGLPSDRFFAERPEGSVSTLKIQRTQQEDSAVYLCASSPGGLGTGELFFGEGSRLTVL.

This clone occurred a few times. The chain joins TRBV2 to TRBJ1-1; 8 bases align to TRBD1. Germline V lookup: CDR1 SNHLY, CDR2 FYNNEI. The CDR3 sequence is 14 residues long. V lost 6 bases to trimming and J lost 2 bases; unmatched junction nucleotides: 5. The CDR3 nucleotides are TGTGCCAGCAGGGACAGGGTCGTTAACACTGAAGCTTTCTTT. It codes for CASRDRVVNTEAFF. Based on the CDR3 plus reference TRBV2 and TRBJ1-1, the full variable domain is EPEVTQTPSHQVTQMGQEVILRCVPISNHLYFYWYRQILGQKVEFLVSFYNNEISEKSEIFDDQFSVERPDGSNFTLKIRSTKLEDSAMYFCASRDRVVNTEAFFGQGTRLTVV.

This clone was found a few times. The V call is TRBV7-2, the J call TRBJ1-6; no clear D gene. V shed 1 base and J shed 6 bases, with 7 bases lying between them. CDR1 and CDR2 from the germline V gene are SGHTA and FQGNSA. This CDR3 region has 14 residues. In DNA, the CDR3 is TGTGCCAGCAGCTTAGTGGGCAGTAATTCACCCCTCCACTTT. As protein: CASSLVGSNSPLHF.

The rearrangement links TRBV7-9 to TRBJ1-2, with D perhaps TRBD1 (6 bases). Germline CDR1 reads SEHNR; CDR2 reads FQNEAQ (reference sequence). The V and J ends lost 1 base and 3 bases respectively, with 15 bases between them. The CDR3 length is 16 residues. The CDR3 sequence is CASSLVRGRDHYGYTF. The CDR3 DNA sequence: TGTGCCAGCAGCTTAGTACGGGGGCGAGACCACTATGGCTACACCTTC.

The rearrangement links TRBV5-1 to TRBJ2-6; D call uncertain. In germline, CDR1 is SGHRS, CDR2 YFSETQ. V was shortened by 0 bases and J by 3 bases, with 7 bases between the two germline ends. This CDR3 comprises 15 residues. The CDR3 nucleotides read TGCGCCAGCAGCTTGGCCAATGATGGGGCCAACGTCCTGACTTTC. Translating it yields CASSLANDGANVLTF.

The chain employs TRBV6-4 and TRBJ2-2, with 10 bases aligning to TRBD2. Germline CDR1 reads MRHNA; CDR2 reads SNTAGT. CDR3 length: 15 amino acids. J lost 4 bases, V lost 6 bases, and 5 bases had no gene match. CDR3 loop: CASRAAGGGTGELFF. The CDR3 region has the DNA TGTGCCAGCAGAGCAGCGGGGGGGGGCACCGGGGAGCTGTTTTTT.

The chain combines TRBV4-1 with TRBJ2-4, with D perhaps TRBD1 or TRBD2 (6 bases each). In germline, CDR1 is MGHRA, CDR2 YSYEKL. The V end was cut by 0 bases, the J end by 2 bases, with 23 bases between. The CDR3 runs to 20 residues. DNA for the CDR3: TGCGCCAGCAGCCAAGATTCGCCAGGGGAAGGGGGGAAACCCAAAAACATTCAGTACTTC. This sequence encodes CASSQDSPGEGGKPKNIQYF.

The CDR3 bases are TGTGCCAGCAGCTTAGGACCGGGGGGGGGACAGCCCCAGCATTTT. Its protein is CASSLGPGGGQPQHF. V is TRBV7-2 and J is TRBJ1-5; a weak D match, TRBD1 (5 bases). The germline gives CDR1 SGHTA, CDR2 FQGNSA. V was shortened by 1 base and J by 7 bases, with 14 bases between the two germline ends. The CDR3 loop spans 15 amino acids.